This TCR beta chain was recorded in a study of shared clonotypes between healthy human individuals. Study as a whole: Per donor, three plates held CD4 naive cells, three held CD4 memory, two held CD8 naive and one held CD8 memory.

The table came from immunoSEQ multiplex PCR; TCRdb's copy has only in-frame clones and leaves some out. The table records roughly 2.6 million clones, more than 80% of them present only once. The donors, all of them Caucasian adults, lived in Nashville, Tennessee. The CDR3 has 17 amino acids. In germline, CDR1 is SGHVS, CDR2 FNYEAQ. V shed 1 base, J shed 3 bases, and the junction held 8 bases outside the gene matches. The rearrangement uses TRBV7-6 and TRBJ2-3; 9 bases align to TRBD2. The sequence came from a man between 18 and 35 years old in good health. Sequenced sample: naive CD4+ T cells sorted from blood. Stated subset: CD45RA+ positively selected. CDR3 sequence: CASSLGAKREATDTQYF. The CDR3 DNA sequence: TGTGCCAGCAGCTTAGGGGCAAAGCGGGAGGCAACAGATACGCAGTATTTT.